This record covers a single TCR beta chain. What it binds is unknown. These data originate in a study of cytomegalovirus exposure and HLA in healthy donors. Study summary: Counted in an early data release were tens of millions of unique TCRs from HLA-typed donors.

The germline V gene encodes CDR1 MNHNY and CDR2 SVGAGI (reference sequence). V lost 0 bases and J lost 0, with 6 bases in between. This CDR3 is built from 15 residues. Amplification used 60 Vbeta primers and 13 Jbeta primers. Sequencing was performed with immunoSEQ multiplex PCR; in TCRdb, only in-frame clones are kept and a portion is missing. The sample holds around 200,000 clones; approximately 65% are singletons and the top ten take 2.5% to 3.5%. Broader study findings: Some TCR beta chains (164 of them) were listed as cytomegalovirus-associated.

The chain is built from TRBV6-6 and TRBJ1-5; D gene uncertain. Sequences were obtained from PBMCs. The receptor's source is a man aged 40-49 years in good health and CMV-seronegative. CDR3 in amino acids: CASSYSGSSNQPQHF. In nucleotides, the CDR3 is TGTGCCAGCAGTTACTCGGGGAGTAGCAATCAGCCCCAGCATTTT.